Shown below are 26 T cell receptor beta chains from a single sample sequenced in a study of CD8+CD57+ T cells in acquired aplastic anemia. All patients picked for sequencing had shown, by flow cytometry, an expansion of CD8+CD57+ cells. It was genomic DNA that served as the template for profiling TCR beta VDJ and CDR3. TCRdb itself ran the reads through MiXCR, one entry per CDR3 protein. The sample holds around 150,000 distinct CDR3 sequences; roughly 50% are singletons and the top ten take under 40%. Specimen: sorted CD4+, CD8+, or CD8+CD57+ T cells (not recorded which) from PBMCs. All receptors derive from a human donor with aplastic anemia.

The J gene is TRBJ2-7, the V gene TRBV5-5; possibly TRBD1 or TRBD2 for D (5 bases each). This CDR3 comprises 11 residues. Germline-derived CDR1 and CDR2 are SGHKS and YYEKEE (reference sequence). V lost 4 bases and J 8 bases, leaving 10 bases between the germline ends. The CDR3 here is CASSLGVQQYF. In nucleotides, the CDR3 is TGTGCCAGCAGCCTGGGGGTTCAGCAGTACTTC.

Here the CDR3 reads CAVKSRGSSYNEQFF. In DNA, the CDR3 is TGTGCCGTGAAGTCCCGGGGAAGCTCCTACAATGAGCAGTTCTTC. The V gene is TRBV30, the J gene TRBJ2-1, with a possible D match to TRBD2 (5 bases). Germline CDR1 is GTSNPN and CDR2 is SVGIG (reference sequence). Trimming cost V 8 bases and J 0 bases, with 17 bases left between them. The CDR3 loop spans 15 amino acids.

Remarks on this clonotype: With a much larger clone just one base away, this may be a read error. V is TRBV12-3 or TRBV12-4 and J is TRBJ1-1; weak D call: TRBD1 (5 bases). The CDR3 is 13 amino acids. Trimming removed 7 bases at V and 4 bases at J, with 13 bases between. Here the CDR3 DNA reads TGTGCCAGCATTGATTCTAGGGGCACTGAAGCTTTCTTT. It yields the protein CASIDSRGTEAFF.

This clonotype has just a few counts. The rearrangement links TRBV18 to TRBJ1-3, with TRBD1 matching over 7 bases. V dropped 3 bases and J dropped 7; count of bases not matched to a gene: 9. The CDR3 loop spans 15 amino acids. The germline CDR1 and CDR2 sequences are KGHSH and LQKENI. The CDR3 DNA is TGTGCCAGCTCACCGACAGGGTTTGAGGGGAACACCATATATTTT. Its protein is CASSPTGFEGNTIYF.

There are a few counts of this clonotype. The V call is TRBV7-2, the J call TRBJ1-5; D is unclear. Per germline, CDR1 SGHTA and CDR2 FQGNSA. Trimming cost V 1 base and J 3 bases, with 7 bases left between them. The length of the CDR3 is 14 residues. The CDR3 protein is CASSLGQPNQPQHF. CDR3 in DNA: TGTGCCAGCAGCTTAGGGCAGCCCAATCAGCCCCAGCATTTT.

As DNA, the CDR3 is TGTGCCAGCAGCCACCCGGGACAGATAACAGATACGCAGTATTTT. This encodes CASSHPGQITDTQYF. V usage is TRBV11-2 and J usage is TRBJ2-3; 7 nucleotides match TRBD1. The V and J ends lost 5 bases and 3 bases, in that order; junction bases with no gene match: 8. This CDR3 has 15 residues. CDR1 and CDR2 (germline): SGHAT, FQNNGV. Combining the CDR3 with reference TRBV11-2 and TRBJ2-3 gives the whole variable domain EAGVAQSPRYKIIEKRQSVAFWCNPISGHATLYWYQQILGQGPKLLIQFQNNGVVDDSQLPKDRFSAERLKGVDSTLKIQPAKLEDSAVYLCASSHPGQITDTQYFGPGTRLTVL.

This clonotype was recorded many times. The chain uses TRBV4-1 and TRBJ1-5; D not resolved. Deletions cut 0 bases from V and 0 bases from J, with 6 bases between. The V gene's germline CDR1 is MGHRA and CDR2 YSYEKL. This CDR3 has 15 residues. This CDR3 reads CASSQESSSNQPQHF. For the CDR3, the DNA is TGCGCCAGCAGCCAAGAATCCAGTAGCAATCAGCCCCAGCATTTT.

The chain combines TRBV7-8 with TRBJ1-6; D remains ambiguous. V lost 1 base to trimming and J lost 7 bases, with 5 bases between them. CDR1 is SGHVS, CDR2 FQNEAQ, per germline. The CDR3 spans 13 residues. The DNA for the CDR3 is TGTGCCAGCAGCTTAGTAAGGAATTCACCCCTCCACTTT. It encodes CASSLVRNSPLHF.

Only one count was recorded for this clonotype. This chain joins TRBV7-4 and TRBJ1-2, with TRBD1 as a possible D gene (5 bases). CDR1 SGHVT and CDR2 SQSDAQ come from the germline V gene. The ends were cut back, 5 bases at V and 5 bases at J, with 12 bases in the middle. This CDR3 has 13 residues. The CDR3 region is CASSGTNSYGYTF. DNA for the CDR3: TGTGCCAGCAGCGGGACTAACAGTTATGGCTACACCTTC.

V gene TRBV7-2 combines with J gene TRBJ2-7; D unresolved. The V end was cut by 3 bases, the J end by 6 bases, with 9 bases between. In germline, CDR1 is SGHTA, CDR2 FQGNSA. The CDR3 consists of 12 residues. DNA for the CDR3: TGTGCCAGCAGCTTCCACCGGCGCGAGCAGTACTTC. Translation gives CASSFHRREQYF. The full variable domain, its missing parts supplied by reference TRBV7-2 and TRBJ2-7, is GAGVSQSPSNKVTEKGKDVELRCDPISGHTALYWYRQSLGQGLEFLIYFQGNSAPDKSGLPSDRFSAERTGGSVSTLTIQRTQQEDSAVYLCASSFHRREQYFGPGTRLTVT.

V and J are TRBV10-3 and TRBJ1-1; 7 bases match TRBD1. The J segment lost 6 bases and the V segment lost 0 bases, leaving 4 bases of the junction unmatched. Germline V gives CDR1 ENHRY, CDR2 SYGVKD. The CDR3 has 14 amino acids. CDR3 residues: CAISESTGSAEAFF. CDR3 nucleotides: TGTGCCATCAGTGAGTCGACAGGGTCCGCTGAAGCTTTCTTT.

On this clonotype: Just one base apart from a much larger clone, this may be a read error. CDR3 in amino acids: CASSWGAGQETQYF. CDR3 sequence (DNA): TGCGCCAGCAGCTGGGGGGCAGGACAAGAGACCCAGTACTTC. The chain joins TRBV5-1 to TRBJ2-5; D may correspond to TRBD1 or TRBD2 (6 bases each). The length of the CDR3 is 14 residues. V was cut by 3 bases and J by 2 bases, with 11 bases left in between. Germline V gives CDR1 SGHRS, CDR2 YFSETQ.

As regards this clonotype: This may stem from a read error, because a much larger clone lies one nucleotide away. The chain couples TRBV11-3 to TRBJ2-2; D call uncertain. In germline, CDR1 is SGHNT, CDR2 YENEEA. The CDR3 has 14 amino acids. The germline V and J ends were trimmed by 3 bases and 3 bases, with 8 bases remaining between them. The DNA of the CDR3 is TGTGCCAGCAGCTTCAGGTGCGACACCGGGGAGCTGTTTTTT. As protein: CASSFRCDTGELFF.

The chain couples TRBV9 to TRBJ2-1, with 13 positions matching TRBD2. V was clipped by 3 bases and J by 4 bases; unmatched bases: 10. CDR3 length: 18 residues. The germline CDR1 and CDR2 sequences are SGDLS and YYNGEE. This CDR3 is CASSGGPVLAGGYNEQFF. Here the CDR3 DNA reads TGTGCCAGCAGCGGGGGTCCCGTACTAGCGGGAGGGTACAATGAGCAGTTCTTC.

This clonotype was seen ten or more times. This sequence joins TRBV27 and TRBJ1-6; no firm D call. Germline V CDR1 and CDR2: MNHEY, SMNVEV (reference sequence). CDR3 size: 15 residues. Trimming stripped 0 bases from V and 9 bases from J, with 12 bases between. The CDR3, as DNA: TGTGCCAGCAGTTTATCCGGGGATTATGCTTCACCCCTCCACTTT. The encoded protein is CASSLSGDYASPLHF.

V usage is TRBV20-1 and J usage is TRBJ1-6; D is unclear. The V end lost 0 bases, the J end lost 9 bases, and 15 bases lay between the germline ends. The CDR3 loop spans 15 amino acids. Looked up from germline, CDR1 is DFQATT and CDR2 is SNEGSKA (reference sequence). The CDR3 loop is CSARDVRVPGSPLHF. DNA for the CDR3: TGCAGTGCTAGAGATGTACGAGTACCTGGTTCACCCCTCCACTTT.

The chain joins TRBV7-9 to TRBJ2-7, with TRBD2 identical over 10 bases. The germline CDR1 and CDR2 sequences are SEHNR and FQNEAQ (reference sequence). This CDR3 spans 15 amino acids. V lost 5 bases and J lost 7; bases outside the gene matches: 11. The CDR3 DNA reads TGTGCCAGCAGCGAAGTTCTAGCGGGAGCGTGGGAGCAGTACTTC. Amino acids: CASSEVLAGAWEQYF. The complete variable domain, with remaining parts taken from reference TRBV7-9 and TRBJ2-7, reads DTGVSQNPRHKITKRGQNVTFRCDPISEHNRLYWYRQTLGQGPEFLTYFQNEAQLEKSRLLSDRFSAERPKGSFSTLEIQRTEQGDSAMYLCASSEVLAGAWEQYFGPGTRLTVT.

The V call is TRBV24-1, the J call TRBJ1-2, with 8 nucleotides matching TRBD1. After removal of 7 bases from V and 7 bases from J, the junction contained 10 bases not matched to a gene. The CDR3 has 14 residues. CDR1 is KGHDR and CDR2 is SFDVKD in the germline V gene. DNA of the CDR3: TGTGCCACCAGCTCACCGGACAGGGACTCTGGCTACACCTTC. Translated, it gives CATSSPDRDSGYTF.

This clonotype was seen repeatedly, ten times or more. The chain employs TRBV20-1 and TRBJ1-6; tentatively, D is TRBD1 (5 bases). Germline CDR1 reads DFQATT; CDR2 reads SNEGSKA (reference sequence). Trimming removed 0 bases at V and 7 bases at J, with 16 bases between. This CDR3 is built from 16 residues. CDR3 sequence reads: CSARDPRGRENSPLHF. The CDR3 nucleotides read TGCAGTGCTAGAGACCCACGGGGGAGGGAAAATTCACCCCTCCACTTT.

This clonotype was found a few times. The genes are TRBV25-1 and TRBJ1-2, with D unclear. V lost 7 bases and J 4 bases, leaving 13 bases between the germline ends. This CDR3 spans 13 amino acids. Germline CDR1 is MGHDK and CDR2 is SYGVNS. The CDR3 loop reads CASKDHGGYGYTF. CDR3 coding DNA: TGTGCCAGCAAGGATCACGGCGGCTATGGCTACACCTTC.

This clonotype was seen repeatedly, ten times or more. The chain carries TRBV11-2 and TRBJ1-1, with D perhaps matching TRBD1 (5 bases). V was pared by 5 bases and J by 4 bases, with 20 bases between. Germline loops: CDR1 SGHAT, CDR2 FQNNGV. CDR3 length: 16 residues. The CDR3 nucleotides are TGTGCCAGCAGCCCTGAGATTAGGGGTGGAATCACTGAAGCTTTCTTT. Its protein is CASSPEIRGGITEAFF.

This clonotype was observed at least ten times. The rearrangement joins TRBV10-1 to TRBJ1-1; 11 nucleotides align to TRBD1. V shed 5 bases and J 0 bases; nucleotides not matched to a gene: 8. The germline V gene encodes CDR1 WNHNN and CDR2 SYGVQD (reference sequence). The CDR3 is made up of 17 amino acids. The CDR3 DNA is TGCGCCAGCAGTCCGGACAGGGGGCGGCTCATGAACACTGAAGCTTTCTTT. It encodes CASSPDRGRLMNTEAFF.

This clonotype was observed a single time. This chain links TRBV10-3 with TRBJ1-1, with a possible D match to TRBD1 (5 bases). Trimming pared 7 bases from V and 2 bases from J, leaving 8 bases between. The CDR3 sequence is 12 residues long. Germline values: CDR1 ENHRY, CDR2 SYGVKD. The CDR3 bases are TGTGCCATCAATCGGGACAACACTGAAGCTTTCTTT. Translating it yields CAINRDNTEAFF.

Regarding this clonotype: The junction departs from germline at one end; a sequencing error may be responsible. This chain uses TRBV15 with TRBJ2-7; 9 nucleotides line up with TRBD1. The CDR3 totals 14 residues. Germline CDR1 is LNHNV and CDR2 is YYDKDF (reference sequence). CDR3 in amino acids: CATSNPGQGYEQYF. DNA for the CDR3: TGTGCCACCAGCAACCCGGGACAGGGCTACGAGCAGTATTTC.

Ten or more counts support this clonotype. This chain uses TRBV24-1 with TRBJ2-1; the D gene is possibly TRBD2 (5 bases). CDR1 and CDR2 (germline): KGHDR, SFDVKD. The CDR3 contains 16 residues. V lost 0 bases, J lost 8 bases, and 16 bases lay in between. The CDR3 DNA sequence: TGTGCCACCAGTGATTTGCCCAGCGGTAGAGCGTATGAGCAGTTCTTC. Protein sequence: CATSDLPSGRAYEQFF.

In this sample, this clonotype turned up many times. V usage is TRBV2 and J usage is TRBJ2-7; 9 bases are a match to TRBD1. The CDR3 runs 15 residues. Germline CDR1 SNHLY, CDR2 FYNNEI. With V trimmed by 6 bases and J by 0 bases, 6 bases remained unmatched. The CDR3 protein is CASSPGTGSSYEQYF. The DNA for the CDR3 is TGTGCCAGCAGCCCCGGGACAGGGAGCTCCTACGAGCAGTACTTC.